The 18 T cell receptor beta chains below all came from one sample that was sequenced in a study of identical twins. TCRdb passed the 5' RACE reads through MiXCR, listing each CDR3 protein once. The sample has a few hundred thousand distinct CDR3 sequences; 9.5% to 10% are singletons. These records were also assigned to another study, of yellow fever vaccine responses in identical twins.

The sequenced sample was PBMCs. Receptors originate from a young woman in good health.

The sample holds a few counts of this clonotype. The chain has TRBV4-3 and TRBJ2-7, with D hard to call. Germline-derived CDR1 and CDR2 are LGHNA and YSLEER. Trimming removed 0 bases from V and 0 bases from J, with 12 bases in between. This CDR3 has 16 residues. CDR3 amino acids: CASSQDGSGSSYEQYF. The CDR3 nucleotides read TGCGCCAGCAGCCAAGATGGGTCGGGTAGCTCCTACGAGCAGTACTTC.

This clonotype occurred a few times. In DNA, the CDR3 is TGCAGCGTTAGGCTAGCCGAAACCTACGAGCAGTACTTC. This gives the protein CSVRLAETYEQYF. The J gene is TRBJ2-7, the V gene TRBV29-1; the D gene is possibly TRBD2 (5 bases). The CDR3 length is 13 residues. Germline V gene data show CDR1 as SQVTM and CDR2 as ANQGSEA. V was cut by 5 bases and J by 2 bases, with 13 bases left in between.

As for this clonotype: A much larger clonotype is one base distant, so this may be a read error. The rearrangement joins TRBV6-5 to TRBJ2-7, with TRBD1 matching 9 bases. The ends lost 2 bases at V and 2 bases at J; junction bases unmatched: 7. The CDR3 sequence is 16 residues long. Germline CDR1 MNHEY, CDR2 SVGAGI. The chain's CDR3 is CASSYLGTGCTYEQYF. CDR3 DNA sequence: TGTGCCAGCAGTTACCTCGGGACAGGGTGTACCTACGAGCAGTACTTC.

The CDR3 loop reads CASSPLSLKFTYEQYF. In nucleotides, the CDR3 is TGTGCCAGCAGCCCCCTAAGCTTGAAATTCACCTACGAGCAGTACTTC. The rearrangement joins TRBV7-9 to TRBJ2-7; D unresolved. Germline CDR1 reads SEHNR; CDR2 reads FQNEAQ (reference sequence). This CDR3 region has 16 residues. Between the trimmed V and J ends, which lost 5 bases and 2 bases, there was a span of 19 bases.

This clonotype showed up just a few times. The chain has TRBV7-8 and TRBJ2-6; 9 nucleotides line up with TRBD1. V dropped 7 bases and J dropped 1; count of bases not matched to a gene: 17. The germline V gene has CDR1 SGHVS and CDR2 FQNEAQ. The CDR3 has 20 amino acids. CDR3 DNA sequence: TGTGCCAGCACCACAAGCCTAGGGACAGGGAAGTTTTCTGGGGCCAACGTCCTGACTTTC. As protein: CASTTSLGTGKFSGANVLTF. The whole variable domain, filled in from reference TRBV7-8 and TRBJ2-6, reads GAGVSQSPRYKVAKRGQDVALRCDPISGHVSLFWYQQALGQGPEFLTYFQNEAQLDKSGLPSDRFFAERPEGSVSTLKIQRTQQEDSAVYLCASTTSLGTGKFSGANVLTFGAGSRLTVL.

This clonotype was seen ten or more times. V is TRBV5-6 and J is TRBJ1-5; D might be TRBD1 (5 bases). Germline CDR1 reads SGHDT; CDR2 reads YYEEEE. The V end lost 0 bases, the J end lost 4 bases, and 14 bases lay between the germline ends. This CDR3 comprises 16 residues. In DNA, the CDR3 is TGTGCCAGCAGCTTGGGGGGGAGCTCCAAGAATCAGCCCCAGCATTTT. This encodes CASSLGGSSKNQPQHF.

The chain uses TRBV6-4 and TRBJ2-1, with D hard to call. Trimming removed 0 bases at V and 12 bases at J, with 15 bases between. CDR1 and CDR2 from the germline V gene are MRHNA and SNTAGT. The CDR3 runs to 14 residues. The CDR3 is CASSDSMGKVGQFF. CDR3 DNA: TGTGCCAGCAGTGACTCGATGGGGAAGGTCGGGCAGTTCTTC.

This clonotype was seen a handful of times. The chain employs TRBV2 and TRBJ2-1; D may correspond to TRBD1 or TRBD2 (5 bases each). Trimming took 7 bases from V and 2 from J, leaving 12 bases between them. Looked up from germline, CDR1 is SNHLY and CDR2 is FYNNEI. The CDR3 is 14 residues long. CDR3 sequence (DNA): TGTGCCAGCACGGGGCAGGGTCCCTACAATGAGCAGTTCTTC. Protein product: CASTGQGPYNEQFF.

This clonotype was counted only a few times. The V gene is TRBV20-1, the J gene TRBJ2-7; D remains ambiguous. The CDR3 has 14 residues. The V and J ends lost 0 bases and 4 bases respectively, with 13 bases between them. From germline, CDR1 is DFQATT and CDR2 SNEGSKA (reference sequence). The CDR3 region is CSARDPAGPYEQYF. The CDR3 coding sequence is TGCAGTGCTAGAGATCCGGCAGGTCCTTACGAGCAGTACTTC.

This clonotype has ten or more counts. The gene calls are TRBV11-1 and TRBJ2-4; 8 positions match TRBD2. CDR3 length: 19 amino acids. CDR1 is SGHAT and CDR2 is FQDESV in the germline V gene (reference sequence). The trim removed 5 bases at V and 3 bases at J, leaving 18 bases unmatched. CDR3 nucleotides: TGTGCCAGCAGCCCCAGTGGTCTAGCGGGCCCGAAAAACAAAAACATTCAGTACTTC. This encodes CASSPSGLAGPKNKNIQYF.

This clonotype was detected ten times or more. The chain couples TRBV6-5 to TRBJ2-1; no clear D gene. V was clipped by 6 bases and J by 7 bases, with 10 bases between them. This CDR3 comprises 12 residues. Germline-derived CDR1 and CDR2 are MNHEY and SVGAGI. The CDR3, as DNA: TGTGCCAGCAGCCGACCAACGAATGAGCAGTTCTTC. Its translation: CASSRPTNEQFF.

The sample holds many counts of this clonotype. The chain carries TRBV10-3 and TRBJ2-7; 7 bases fit TRBD2. CDR3 length: 14 amino acids. J was trimmed by 4 bases and V by 4 bases; bases with no gene match: 7. Germline V lookup: CDR1 ENHRY, CDR2 SYGVKD. The CDR3 sequence: CAISATREGYEQYF. The CDR3 nucleotides read TGTGCCATCAGTGCCACCAGGGAGGGATACGAGCAGTACTTC.

This clonotype has at least ten counts. The V gene is TRBV6-1, the J gene TRBJ2-7; 11 positions match TRBD2. Germline V gives CDR1 MNHNS, CDR2 SASEGT. There are 17 residues in the CDR3. Unmatched junction bases numbered 8, after V lost 2 bases and J lost 2 bases. The CDR3 nucleotides are TGTGCCAGCAGTGAAAGGACTAGCGGGTGGACGGCCTACGAGCAGTACTTC. It is translated as CASSERTSGWTAYEQYF.

This clonotype was seen only a few times. The chain has TRBV11-2 and TRBJ2-1; TRBD2 matches 9 bases. This CDR3 region has 16 residues. With V trimmed by 1 base and J by 5 bases, 6 bases remained unmatched. Germline values: CDR1 SGHAT, CDR2 FQNNGV. The CDR3 reads CASSLAATSGHNEQFF. CDR3 bases: TGTGCCAGCAGCTTAGCCGCGACTAGCGGACACAATGAGCAGTTCTTC. Drawing the rest from reference TRBV11-2 and TRBJ2-1, the complete variable domain is EAGVAQSPRYKIIEKRQSVAFWCNPISGHATLYWYQQILGQGPKLLIQFQNNGVVDDSQLPKDRFSAERLKGVDSTLKIQPAKLEDSAVYLCASSLAATSGHNEQFFGPGTRLTVL.

This clonotype was detected only a few times. The chain couples TRBV6-1 to TRBJ1-1, with D possibly being TRBD1 (6 bases). The CDR3 contains 14 residues. Germline CDR1 reads MNHNS; CDR2 reads SASEGT. V gave up 3 bases and J gave up 6 bases, with 14 bases separating them. In DNA, the CDR3 is TGTGCCAGCAGTGACCTGACGGGGGGCGCTGAAGCTTTCTTT. Its protein is CASSDLTGGAEAFF.

This chain uses TRBV14 with TRBJ2-1, with 8 positions matching TRBD1. The V gene's germline CDR1 is SGHDN and CDR2 FVKESK. This CDR3 is built from 15 residues. With V trimmed by 5 bases and J by 5 bases, 8 bases remained unmatched. As DNA, the CDR3 is TGTGCCAGCAGCTCGGACAGGGCACCACACAATGAGCAGTTCTTC. It codes for CASSSDRAPHNEQFF.

This chain links TRBV27 with TRBJ2-3; tentative D call: TRBD2 (5 bases). CDR1 and CDR2 (germline): MNHEY, SMNVEV (reference sequence). The germline V and J ends were trimmed by 4 bases and 3 bases, with 14 bases remaining between them. CDR3 size: 15 residues. As DNA, the CDR3 is TGTGCCAGCAGTTCGATGGGAGCCGGAACAGATACGCAGTATTTT. Translated, it gives CASSSMGAGTDTQYF.

The gene calls are TRBV29-1 and TRBJ1-1; 7 positions match TRBD1. CDR1 SQVTM and CDR2 ANQGSEA come from the germline V gene. J was trimmed by 0 bases and V by 5 bases; bases with no gene match: 6. This CDR3 comprises 14 residues. This CDR3 reads CSVQGQGVNTEAFF. CDR3 in DNA: TGCAGCGTTCAAGGGCAGGGGGTGAACACTGAAGCTTTCTTT.